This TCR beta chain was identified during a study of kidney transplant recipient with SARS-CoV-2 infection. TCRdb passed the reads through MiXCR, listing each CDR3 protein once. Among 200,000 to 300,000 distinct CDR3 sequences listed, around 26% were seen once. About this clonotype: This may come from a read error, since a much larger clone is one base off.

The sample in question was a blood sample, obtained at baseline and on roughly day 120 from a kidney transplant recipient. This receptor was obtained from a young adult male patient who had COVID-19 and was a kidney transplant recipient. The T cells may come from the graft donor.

The CDR3 DNA reads as TGTGCCAGCAGCCTCGGCGTGAGGGGGGGTGAAAAAATGTTTTTT. Translation gives CASSLGVRGGEKMFF. This chain connects TRBV5-6 to TRBJ1-4; the D gene is possibly TRBD1 (6 bases). Germline assignment: CDR1 SGHDT and CDR2 YYEEEE. The CDR3 sequence is 15 residues long.